The 16 T cell receptor beta chains presented below share a single source sample, sequenced in a study of PD-1 blockade in classical Hodgkin lymphoma. Measured with immunoSEQ multiplex PCR; TCRdb has only the in-frame clones, and not every one. The table records 70,000 or so clones, 71% of them present only once. Relapses following autologous stem cell transplantation were seen in all patients, with brentuximab vedotin exposure varying. The input for sequencing was peripheral blood mononuclear cells (PBMCs), taken before the second cycle of nivolumab. These receptors were taken from a human donor with classical Hodgkin lymphoma.

The chain combines TRBV7-3 with TRBJ1-2; the match to TRBD1 covers 10 bases. CDR1 is SGHTA, CDR2 FQGTGA, per germline. The CDR3 spans 14 residues. V was pared by 0 bases and J by 6 bases, with 1 base of the junction left unmatched. CDR3 sequence reads: CASSLTGTGDGYTF. The CDR3 nucleotides are TGTGCCAGCAGCTTAACGGGGACAGGGGATGGCTACACCTTC.

The chain combines TRBV27 with TRBJ2-1; 11 bases match TRBD2. Germline CDR1 reads MNHEY; CDR2 reads SMNVEV (reference sequence). This CDR3 is built from 16 residues. J gave up 7 bases and V 2 bases, and 7 bases lay outside the gene matches. CDR3 loop: CASSLALTSGRNEQFF. CDR3 in DNA: TGTGCCAGCAGTTTAGCCTTAACTAGCGGGAGAAATGAGCAGTTCTTC.

The chain joins TRBV2 to TRBJ2-2; TRBD2 aligns across 10 bases. CDR3 length: 18 amino acids. Germline V gives CDR1 SNHLY, CDR2 FYNNEI. V shed 6 bases, J shed 2 bases, and the junction held 12 bases outside the gene matches. In nucleotides, the CDR3 is TGTGCCAGCAGGGGACCTGGACTAGCGGACCAAAACACCGGGGAGCTGTTTTTT. It yields the protein CASRGPGLADQNTGELFF.

The rearrangement uses TRBV10-1 and TRBJ2-1; D gene unclear. This CDR3 comprises 12 residues. The V end was cut by 0 bases, the J end by 8 bases, with 5 bases between. From germline, CDR1 is WNHNN and CDR2 SYGVQD (reference sequence). CDR3 amino acids: CASSESGYEQFF. The CDR3 nucleotides are TGCGCCAGCAGTGAGTCCGGCTATGAGCAGTTCTTC.

The chain employs TRBV5-8 and TRBJ1-1; D might be TRBD1 (5 bases). Trimming took 1 base from V and 3 from J, leaving 13 bases between them. The CDR3 spans 15 residues. Germline V lookup: CDR1 SGHTS, CDR2 YDEGEE. The CDR3 bases are TGTGCCAGCAGCTTGTCGGAGGGGAAGCACACTGAAGCTTTCTTT. It yields the protein CASSLSEGKHTEAFF.

DNA of the CDR3: TGTGCCAGCAGAGCCCCCGGGACAGGTGAAAAACTGTTTTTT. This encodes CASRAPGTGEKLFF. The gene calls are TRBV6-6 and TRBJ1-4; 8 positions agree with TRBD1. The trim removed 6 bases at V and 7 bases at J, leaving 7 bases unmatched. This CDR3 is built from 14 residues. In germline, CDR1 is MNHNY, CDR2 SVGAGI (reference sequence).

The CDR3 is CASSLNTEAFF. As DNA, the CDR3 is TGCGCCAGCAGCTTGAACACTGAAGCTTTCTTT. The chain employs TRBV4-1 and TRBJ1-1; unclear D gene. CDR1 and CDR2 (germline): MGHRA, YSYEKL. The CDR3 sequence is 11 residues long. V shed 5 bases and J shed 0 bases, with 1 base lying between them.

The genes are TRBV11-2 and TRBJ2-7; no reliable D call. The CDR3 is 13 amino acids. V lost 3 bases, J lost 3 bases, and 9 bases lay in between. CDR1 is SGHAT and CDR2 is FQNNGV in the germline V gene. In DNA form, the CDR3 reads TGTGCCAGCAGCTTTGCCGATGGCTACGAGCAGTACTTC. This gives the protein CASSFADGYEQYF. Full variable domain (remainder filled in from reference TRBV11-2 and TRBJ2-7): EAGVAQSPRYKIIEKRQSVAFWCNPISGHATLYWYQQILGQGPKLLIQFQNNGVVDDSQLPKDRFSAERLKGVDSTLKIQPAKLEDSAVYLCASSFADGYEQYFGPGTRLTVT.

V is TRBV5-1 and J is TRBJ1-3; no clear D. Trimming stripped 0 bases from V and 0 bases from J, with 10 bases between. In germline, CDR1 is SGHRS, CDR2 YFSETQ. CDR3 size: 16 residues. CDR3 amino acids: CASSLANVNSGNTIYF. CDR3 DNA sequence: TGCGCCAGCAGCTTGGCTAATGTAAACTCTGGAAACACCATATATTTT.

In its sample, this clone was seen a few times. The chain has TRBV30 and TRBJ2-1; TRBD2 matches 8 bases. Germline CDR1 is GTSNPN and CDR2 is SVGIG (reference sequence). V was clipped by 1 base and J by 8 bases; unmatched bases: 13. The CDR3 covers 16 residues. CDR3 residues: CAWSDLGSGSKDEQFF. CDR3 coding DNA: TGTGCCTGGAGTGACCTAGGGAGCGGGAGTAAAGATGAGCAGTTCTTC.

The chain combines TRBV11-3 with TRBJ2-3; D is perhaps TRBD2 (6 bases). Between the trimmed V and J ends, which lost 0 bases and 2 bases, there was a span of 12 bases. The germline V gene encodes CDR1 SGHNT and CDR2 YENEEA. The CDR3 contains 16 residues. CDR3 sequence (DNA): TGTGCCAGCAGCTTAGAAGGCGGGATGGTCACAGATACGCAGTATTTT. Amino acid sequence: CASSLEGGMVTDTQYF.

V is TRBV5-5 and J is TRBJ1-2, with D unresolved. Trimming removed 1 base from V and 8 bases from J, with 12 bases in between. There are 13 residues in the CDR3. The germline CDR1 and CDR2 sequences are SGHKS and YYEKEE (reference sequence). CDR3 coding DNA: TGTGCCAGCAGCTTGCTTTGGGGAGGCGGCTACACCTTC. This translates into CASSLLWGGGYTF.

Here the CDR3 reads CASSQDRGHFQPQHF. CDR3 DNA: TGCGCCAGCAGCCAAGACAGGGGCCACTTTCAGCCCCAGCATTTT. The rearrangement joins TRBV4-1 to TRBJ1-5; the D gene is possibly TRBD1 (6 bases). The germline V gene encodes CDR1 MGHRA and CDR2 YSYEKL. This CDR3 has 15 residues. Trimming shortened V by 0 bases and J by 6 bases, and 12 bases separated the two germline ends.

V and J are TRBV2 and TRBJ2-5; weak D call: TRBD2 (5 bases). From germline, CDR1 is SNHLY and CDR2 FYNNEI. V lost 2 bases and J lost 1, with 11 bases in between. The CDR3 has 15 amino acids. This chain's CDR3 is CASSEFVSGQETQYF. CDR3 DNA sequence: TGTGCCAGCAGTGAATTTGTCAGCGGCCAAGAGACCCAGTACTTC.

This chain uses TRBV7-6 with TRBJ1-1; D gene unclear. Trimming took 3 bases from V and 2 from J, leaving 7 bases between them. The germline gives CDR1 SGHVS, CDR2 FNYEAQ. CDR3 length: 13 residues. The chain's CDR3 is CASSLAGNTEAFF. In nucleotides, the CDR3 is TGTGCCAGCAGCTTGGCGGGAAACACTGAAGCTTTCTTT.

The genes are TRBV2 and TRBJ2-3; TRBD2 matches at 9 bases. Germline CDR1 SNHLY, CDR2 FYNNEI. The CDR3 totals 15 residues. After removal of 3 bases from V and 1 base from J, the junction contained 2 bases not matched to a gene. CDR3 protein: CASSEVAGGTDTQYF. In DNA form, the CDR3 reads TGTGCCAGCAGTGAGGTAGCGGGAGGCACAGATACGCAGTATTTT.